This entry lists 4 T cell receptor beta chains sequenced from one sample in a study of post-analysis software for immune sequencing data (dated by TCRdb to 2014 to 2015). These TCRs are of unknown antigen specificity. Overall study outcomes, separate from this receptor: Patients showed significantly higher frequencies than controls for a handful of TRBV segments, among them TRBV5-6, TRBV5-1 and TRBV20-1.

Library construction relied on PCR. The sequencer listed for this sample is Illumina HiSeq 2500. Unique molecular identifiers were incorporated into TCR beta cDNA libraries to reduce PCR and sequencing biases. TCRdb's own reprocessing of the public reads used fastp at Q25 and MiXCR and kept productive beta chains. Identical CDR3 proteins give one entry, which carries the most common genes and DNA. The sample contains approximately 150,000 distinct CDR3 sequences, approximately 31% of them found a single time. Approximately 1.4% of the sample rests with the top ten. The sequencing sample was made of blood. The origin of the receptors is a girl aged 5 to 17 with multiple sclerosis.

This clonotype was observed at least ten times. This CDR3 reads CASRTFLGGNQPQHF. The CDR3 DNA sequence: TGTGCCAGCAGAACCTTTCTAGGTGGCAATCAGCCCCAGCATTTT. This rearrangement joins TRBV6-2 or TRBV6-3 to TRBJ1-5; D not resolved. Per germline, CDR1 MNHEY and CDR2 SVGEGT. Trimming took off 6 bases at V and 2 bases at J, with 14 bases between the two ends. This CDR3 contains 15 residues.

On this clonotype: This may be a read error: a much more frequent sequence differs by one nucleotide. The CDR3 DNA is TGTGCCAGCAGCTTGGAAGCGACTGAAGAGCGGTACTTC. This gives the protein CASSLEATEERYF. The V gene is TRBV5-5, the J gene TRBJ2-7, with D uncertain. The CDR3 extends over 13 amino acids. Germline CDR1 SGHKS, CDR2 YYEKEE (reference sequence).

This clonotype was seen only a few times. This sequence joins TRBV20-1 and TRBJ1-5, with 7 bases aligning to TRBD1. V was clipped by 0 bases and J by 4 bases; unmatched bases: 9. CDR1 and CDR2 (germline): DFQATT, SNEGSKA (reference sequence). The CDR3 is 16 residues long. The CDR3 DNA is TGCAGTGCTAGAGAGCCTAACAGGGGAACGAATCAGCCCCAGCATTTT. The encoded protein is CSAREPNRGTNQPQHF.

Ten or more counts support this clonotype. The rearrangement links TRBV20-1 to TRBJ1-2; D is perhaps TRBD1 (6 bases). Trimming stripped 6 bases from V and 4 bases from J, with 15 bases between. Per the germline V gene, CDR1 is DFQATT and CDR2 is SNEGSKA (reference sequence). The CDR3 contains 13 residues. CDR3 amino acids: CSATQGIPYGYTF. The CDR3 coding sequence is TGCAGTGCCACTCAGGGGATACCCTATGGCTACACCTTC.